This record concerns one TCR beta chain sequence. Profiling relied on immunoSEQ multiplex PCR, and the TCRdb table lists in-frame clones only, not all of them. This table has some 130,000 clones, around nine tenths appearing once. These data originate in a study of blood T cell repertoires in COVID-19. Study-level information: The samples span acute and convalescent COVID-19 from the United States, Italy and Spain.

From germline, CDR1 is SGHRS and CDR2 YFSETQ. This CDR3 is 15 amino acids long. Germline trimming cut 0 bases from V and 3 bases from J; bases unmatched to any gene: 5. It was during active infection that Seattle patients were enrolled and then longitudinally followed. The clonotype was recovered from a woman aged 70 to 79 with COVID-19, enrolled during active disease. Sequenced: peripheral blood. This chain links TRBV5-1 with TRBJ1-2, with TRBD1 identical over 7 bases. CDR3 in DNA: TGCGCCAGCAGCTTGGTTACCGGGACAGACTATGGCTACACCTTC. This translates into CASSLVTGTDYGYTF.